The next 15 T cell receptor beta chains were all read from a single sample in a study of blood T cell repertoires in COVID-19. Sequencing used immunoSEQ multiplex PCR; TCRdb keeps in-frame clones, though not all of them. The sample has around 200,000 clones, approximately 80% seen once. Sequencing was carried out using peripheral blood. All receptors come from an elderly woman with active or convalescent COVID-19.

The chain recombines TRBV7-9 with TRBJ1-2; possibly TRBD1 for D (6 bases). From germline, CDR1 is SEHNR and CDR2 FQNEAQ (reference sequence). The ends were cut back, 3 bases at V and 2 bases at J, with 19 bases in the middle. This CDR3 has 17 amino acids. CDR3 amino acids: CASSLGWTVPANYGYTF. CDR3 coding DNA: TGTGCCAGCAGCTTGGGGTGGACAGTTCCTGCAAACTATGGCTACACCTTC.

In DNA, the CDR3 is TGTGCCAGCAGCCTCAGGGGCGGCACTGAAGCTTTCTTT. As protein: CASSLRGGTEAFF. V usage is TRBV3-1 (or the pseudogene TRBV3-2) and J usage is TRBJ1-1; D possibly corresponds to TRBD1 (6 bases). The CDR3 is made up of 13 amino acids. Germline lookup yields CDR1 LGHDT and CDR2 YNNKEL (reference sequence). The V end lost 4 bases, the J end lost 4 bases, and 10 bases lay between the germline ends.

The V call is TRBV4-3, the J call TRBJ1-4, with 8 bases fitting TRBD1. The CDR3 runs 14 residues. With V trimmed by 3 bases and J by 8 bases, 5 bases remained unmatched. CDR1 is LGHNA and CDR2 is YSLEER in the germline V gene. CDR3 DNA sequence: TGCGCCAGCAGCCAGAATGGACAGGGAGAAAAACTGTTTTTT. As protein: CASSQNGQGEKLFF.

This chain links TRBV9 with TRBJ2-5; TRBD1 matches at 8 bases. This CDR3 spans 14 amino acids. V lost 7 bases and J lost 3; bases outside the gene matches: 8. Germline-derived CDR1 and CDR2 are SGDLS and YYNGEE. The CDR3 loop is CASSIDRGKETQYF. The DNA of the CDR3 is TGTGCCAGCTCTATCGACAGGGGAAAAGAGACCCAGTACTTC. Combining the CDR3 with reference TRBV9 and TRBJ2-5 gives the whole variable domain DSGVTQTPKHLITATGQRVTLRCSPRSGDLSVYWYQQSLDQGLQFLIQYYNGEERAKGNILERFSAQQFPDLHSELNLSSLELGDSALYFCASSIDRGKETQYFGPGTRLLVL.

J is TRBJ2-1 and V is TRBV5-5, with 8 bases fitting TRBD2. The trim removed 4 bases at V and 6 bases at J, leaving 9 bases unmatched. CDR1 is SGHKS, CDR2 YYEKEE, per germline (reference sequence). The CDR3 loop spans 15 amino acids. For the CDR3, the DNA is TGTGCCAGCAGCGCGCCCGACGGGGGGGTCAATGAGCAGTTCTTC. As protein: CASSAPDGGVNEQFF.

The CDR3 DNA is TGTGCCAGCAGCGGGGGACAGGGTTATGGCTACACCTTC. It codes for CASSGGQGYGYTF. The V and J genes are TRBV7-2 and TRBJ1-2; TRBD1 aligns across 9 bases. CDR3 length equals 13 residues. CDR1 and CDR2 (germline): SGHTA, FQGNSA. V shed 5 bases, J shed 5 bases, and the junction held 3 bases outside the gene matches.

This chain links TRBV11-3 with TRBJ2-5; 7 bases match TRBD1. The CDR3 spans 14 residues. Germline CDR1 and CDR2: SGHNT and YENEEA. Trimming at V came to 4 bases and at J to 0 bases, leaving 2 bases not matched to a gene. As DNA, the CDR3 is TGTGCCAGCAGCTCGACAGGGTACCAAGAGACCCAGTACTTC. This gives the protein CASSSTGYQETQYF.

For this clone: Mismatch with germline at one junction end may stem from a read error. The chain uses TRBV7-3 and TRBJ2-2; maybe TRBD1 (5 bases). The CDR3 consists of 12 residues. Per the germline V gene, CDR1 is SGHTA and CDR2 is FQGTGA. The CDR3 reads CATESNTGELFF. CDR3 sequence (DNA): TGCGCGACAGAATCGAACACCGGGGAGCTGTTTTTT.

CDR3 sequence reads: CASTPLGLAGSEQYF. The DNA for the CDR3 is TGTGCCAGCACTCCCCTAGGGCTAGCGGGATCCGAGCAGTACTTC. This chain connects TRBV2 to TRBJ2-7; 9 nucleotides agree with TRBD2. V dropped 7 bases and J dropped 6; count of bases not matched to a gene: 13. The V gene's germline CDR1 is SNHLY and CDR2 FYNNEI. The CDR3 length is 15 residues.

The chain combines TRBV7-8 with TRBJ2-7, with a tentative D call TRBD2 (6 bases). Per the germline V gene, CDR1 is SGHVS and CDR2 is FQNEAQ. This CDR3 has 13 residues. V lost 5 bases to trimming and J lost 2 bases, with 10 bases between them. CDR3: CASSVSGPYEQYF. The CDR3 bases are TGTGCCAGCAGCGTTAGCGGACCCTACGAGCAGTACTTC. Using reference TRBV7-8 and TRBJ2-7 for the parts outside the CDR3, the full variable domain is GAGVSQSPRYKVAKRGQDVALRCDPISGHVSLFWYQQALGQGPEFLTYFQNEAQLDKSGLPSDRFFAERPEGSVSTLKIQRTQQEDSAVYLCASSVSGPYEQYFGPGTRLTVT.

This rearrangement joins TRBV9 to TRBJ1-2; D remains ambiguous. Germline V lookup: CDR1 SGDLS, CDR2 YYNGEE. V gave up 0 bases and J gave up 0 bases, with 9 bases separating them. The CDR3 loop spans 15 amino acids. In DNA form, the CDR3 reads TGTGCCAGCAGCGTAGATGGAGGACCTAACTATGGCTACACCTTC. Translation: CASSVDGGPNYGYTF.

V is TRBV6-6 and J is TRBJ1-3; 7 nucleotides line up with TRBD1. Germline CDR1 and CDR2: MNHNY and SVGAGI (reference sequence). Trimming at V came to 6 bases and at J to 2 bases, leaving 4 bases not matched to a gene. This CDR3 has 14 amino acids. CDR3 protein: CASRIRGAGNTIYF. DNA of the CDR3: TGTGCCAGCAGAATCAGGGGGGCTGGAAACACCATATATTTT.

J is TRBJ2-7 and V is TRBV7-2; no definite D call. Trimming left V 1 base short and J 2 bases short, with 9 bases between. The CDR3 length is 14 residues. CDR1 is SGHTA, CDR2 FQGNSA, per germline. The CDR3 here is CASSLGALAYEQYF. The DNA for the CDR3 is TGTGCCAGCAGCTTAGGGGCTCTGGCCTACGAGCAGTACTTC.

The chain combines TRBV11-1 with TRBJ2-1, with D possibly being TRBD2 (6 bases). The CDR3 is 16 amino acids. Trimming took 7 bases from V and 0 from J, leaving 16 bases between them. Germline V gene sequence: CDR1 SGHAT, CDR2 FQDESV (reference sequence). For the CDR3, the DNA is TGTGCCAGCACCATACTAGCCGCCAGCTCCTACAATGAGCAGTTCTTC. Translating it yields CASTILAASSYNEQFF.

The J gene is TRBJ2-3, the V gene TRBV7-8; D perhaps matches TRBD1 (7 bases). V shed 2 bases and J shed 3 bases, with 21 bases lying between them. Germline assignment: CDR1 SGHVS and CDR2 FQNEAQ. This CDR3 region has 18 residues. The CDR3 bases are TGTGCCAGCAGCTTACGTTCCAGGGGGGAGAGGAGTACAGATACGCAGTATTTT. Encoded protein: CASSLRSRGERSTDTQYF. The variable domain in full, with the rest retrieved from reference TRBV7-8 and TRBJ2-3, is GAGVSQSPRYKVAKRGQDVALRCDPISGHVSLFWYQQALGQGPEFLTYFQNEAQLDKSGLPSDRFFAERPEGSVSTLKIQRTQQEDSAVYLCASSLRSRGERSTDTQYFGPGTRLTVL.